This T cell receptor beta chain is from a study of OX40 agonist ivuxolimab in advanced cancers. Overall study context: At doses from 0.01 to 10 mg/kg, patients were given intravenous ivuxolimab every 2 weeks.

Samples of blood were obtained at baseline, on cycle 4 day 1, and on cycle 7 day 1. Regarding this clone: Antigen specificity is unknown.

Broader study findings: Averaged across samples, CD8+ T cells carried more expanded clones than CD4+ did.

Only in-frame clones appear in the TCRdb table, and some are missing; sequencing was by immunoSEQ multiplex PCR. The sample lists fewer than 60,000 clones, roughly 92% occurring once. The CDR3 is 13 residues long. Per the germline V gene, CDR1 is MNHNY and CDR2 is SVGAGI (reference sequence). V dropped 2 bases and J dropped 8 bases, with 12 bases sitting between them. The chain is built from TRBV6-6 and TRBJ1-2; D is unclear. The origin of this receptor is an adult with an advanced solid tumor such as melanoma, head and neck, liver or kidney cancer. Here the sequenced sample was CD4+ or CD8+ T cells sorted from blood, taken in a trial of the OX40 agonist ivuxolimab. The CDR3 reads CASSYGYQIGYTF. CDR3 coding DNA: TGTGCCAGCAGTTACGGGTATCAGATAGGCTACACCTTC.